This TCR beta chain was obtained from a study of technical replicates of blood from a handful of donors. Profiling relied on immunoSEQ multiplex PCR, and the TCRdb table lists in-frame clones only, not all of them. The sample yields about 73,000 clones, 93% seen once. V was trimmed by 0 bases and J by 4 bases, leaving 7 bases between them. Germline V gives CDR1 SGDLS, CDR2 YYNGEE. The CDR3 is 13 amino acids. The material sequenced was T cells isolated from PBMCs. The chain is built from TRBV9 and TRBJ1-2, with D possibly being TRBD1 (5 bases). The sequence came from a human donor in good health. CDR3 residues: CASSVGQSYGYTF. The CDR3 DNA follows: TGTGCCAGCAGCGTAGGACAGTCCTATGGCTACACCTTC.